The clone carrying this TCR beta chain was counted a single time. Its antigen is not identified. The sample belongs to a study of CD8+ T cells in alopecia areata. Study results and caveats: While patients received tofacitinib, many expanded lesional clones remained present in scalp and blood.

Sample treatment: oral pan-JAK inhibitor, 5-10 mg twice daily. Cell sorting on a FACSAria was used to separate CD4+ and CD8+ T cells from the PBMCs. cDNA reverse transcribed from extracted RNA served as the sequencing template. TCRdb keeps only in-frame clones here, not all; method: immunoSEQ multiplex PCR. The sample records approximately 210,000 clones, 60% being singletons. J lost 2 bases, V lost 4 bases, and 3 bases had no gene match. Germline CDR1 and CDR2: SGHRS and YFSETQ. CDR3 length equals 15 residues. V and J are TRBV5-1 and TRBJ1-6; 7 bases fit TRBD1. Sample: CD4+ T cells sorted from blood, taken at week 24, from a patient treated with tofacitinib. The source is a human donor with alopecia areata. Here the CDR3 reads CASSGGTAYNSPLHF. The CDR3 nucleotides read TGCGCCAGCAGCGGCGGGACAGCCTATAATTCACCCCTCCACTTT.